A selection of T cell receptor beta chains follows, all from one sample in a study of T cell responses to AZD1222 COVID-19 vaccine. Measured with immunoSEQ multiplex PCR; TCRdb has only the in-frame clones, and not every one. The sample shows 150,000 or so clones, about 90% of them seen only once. This specimen consisted of peripheral blood, obtained on day 0 of MenACWY control vaccination. All receptors come from an adult in good health. CDR3s include the opening cysteine and the closing phenylalanine or tryptophan. Each record gives: J gene, V gene, clone size, D gene, CDR3 DNA, CDR3 protein. A D gene is named only where the DNA matches it firmly. Size tells how often a clone was seen (once, few, many) or the class of an expanded clone, and some rows leave it out.

J: TRBJ1-1; V: TRBV3-1/TRBV3-2; size: NA; D: NA; DNA: TGTGCCAGCAGCCAAGCAGTTTCCACTGAAGCTTTCTTT; CDR3: CASSQAVSTEAFF
J: TRBJ2-1; V: TRBV11-2; size: NA; D: TRBD2; DNA: TGTGCCAGCAGCTTAGTGATTCGTTCTAGCGGGGGCTACAATGAGCAGTTCTTC; CDR3: CASSLVIRSSGGYNEQFF
J: TRBJ2-6; V: TRBV27; size: NA; D: NA; DNA: TGTGCCAGCAGTCCCCGACAACCAACTAGCTCTGGGGCCAACGTCCTGACTTTC; CDR3: CASSPRQPTSSGANVLTF
J: TRBJ2-3; V: TRBV6-4; size: NA; D: TRBD1; DNA: TGTGCCAGCAGTGACTCAGGGACAGCCGACACAGATACGCAGTATTTT; CDR3: CASSDSGTADTDTQYF
J: TRBJ2-7; V: TRBV30; size: NA; D: TRBD1; DNA: TGTGCCTGGAGTGTAAGTGACAGGGGTTTTCCCTACGAGCAGTACTTC; CDR3: CAWSVSDRGFPYEQYF
J: TRBJ2-1; V: TRBV7-6; size: few; D: NA; DNA: TGTGCCAGCAGCTTGACGGGTTCGACCTACAATGAGCAGTTCTTC; CDR3: CASSLTGSTYNEQFF
J: TRBJ1-1; V: TRBV2; size: NA; D: NA; DNA: TGTGCCAGCAGTGATGGAGGGTCCCGGAACACTGAAGCTTTCTTT; CDR3: CASSDGGSRNTEAFF
J: TRBJ1-1; V: TRBV11-1; size: NA; D: TRBD1; DNA: TGTGCCAGCAGCTCCGGACAGGGAGACACTGAAGCTTTCTTT; CDR3: CASSSGQGDTEAFF
J: TRBJ2-2; V: TRBV3-1/TRBV3-2; size: many; D: NA; DNA: TGTGCCAGCAGCCAAGGAGTAGCGGCTACGACCGGGGAGCTGTTTTTT; CDR3: CASSQGVAATTGELFF
J: TRBJ2-2; V: TRBV7-2; size: NA; D: TRBD2; DNA: TGTGCCAGCAGCTCTTACCCGGGGGGGGCGGCCGGGGAGCTGTTTTTT; CDR3: CASSSYPGGAAGELFF
J: TRBJ1-3; V: TRBV4-2; size: NA; D: TRBD1; DNA: TGTGCCAGCAGCCTAACGACAGGGGTAGGAAACACCATATATTTT; CDR3: CASSLTTGVGNTIYF
J: TRBJ1-6; V: TRBV19; size: NA; D: NA; DNA: TGTGCCAGTACACCGAGCCCGAACCGTTCACCCCTCCACTTT; CDR3: CASTPSPNRSPLHF
J: TRBJ1-1; V: TRBV27; size: few; D: NA; DNA: TGTGCCAGCAGTTTATATGGGGGGAACGCTGAAGCTTTCTTT; CDR3: CASSLYGGNAEAFF
J: TRBJ2-7; V: TRBV4-1; size: NA; D: NA; DNA: TGCGCCAGCAGCCAAGGGGCCGGGACAAGGTCCTTCGAGCAGTACTTC; CDR3: CASSQGAGTRSFEQYF
J: TRBJ2-5; V: TRBV5-5; size: NA; D: NA; DNA: TGTGCCAGCAGCTTGCCGGAAGGAGAAGAGACCCAGTACTTC; CDR3: CASSLPEGEETQYF
J: TRBJ2-3; V: TRBV19; size: NA; D: TRBD1; DNA: TGTGCCAGTAGTGTCGACAGGGGGCAGGGAGATACGCAGTATTTT; CDR3: CASSVDRGQGDTQYF
J: TRBJ1-2; V: TRBV3-1/TRBV3-2; size: NA; D: NA; DNA: TGTGCCAGCAGCCTATCGGGGGGCAGGGATGGCTACACCTTC; CDR3: CASSLSGGRDGYTF
J: TRBJ1-2; V: TRBV29-1; size: NA; D: NA; DNA: TGCAGCGTTGGCACATCACAGAGACCTTATGGCTACACCTTC; CDR3: CSVGTSQRPYGYTF
J: TRBJ2-1; V: TRBV29-1; size: once; D: TRBD2; DNA: TGCAGCGTTGCGGGAGCGGGAGGGCCCTCGAATGAGCAGTTCTTC; CDR3: CSVAGAGGPSNEQFF
J: TRBJ2-2; V: TRBV19; size: once; D: TRBD1; DNA: TGTGCCAGTAGTAGGACAGGGAAAATAGCCGGGGAGCTGTTTTTT; CDR3: CASSRTGKIAGELFF
J: TRBJ2-2; V: TRBV10-3; size: NA; D: TRBD1; DNA: TGTGCCATCAGTGACCGACAGGGGGCTTTGGGGGAGCTGTTTTTT; CDR3: CAISDRQGALGELFF
J: TRBJ2-1; V: TRBV5-4; size: NA; D: NA; DNA: TGTGCCAGCAGCTCGGCCGGCCTATACAATGAGCAGTTCTTC; CDR3: CASSSAGLYNEQFF
J: TRBJ1-1; V: TRBV5-1; size: NA; D: TRBD1; DNA: TGCGCCAGCAGCTTGGCCTCGGGACAGGACACTGAAGCTTTCTTT; CDR3: CASSLASGQDTEAFF
J: TRBJ1-2; V: TRBV27; size: NA; D: NA; DNA: TGTGCCAGCAGTCCGCGGGACGCCGAGCGATCTTATGGCTACACCTTC; CDR3: CASSPRDAERSYGYTF
J: TRBJ1-5; V: TRBV27; size: NA; D: TRBD1; DNA: TGTGCCAGCAGTCCTGACAGGGACTCCGGCAATCAGCCCCAGCATTTT; CDR3: CASSPDRDSGNQPQHF
J: TRBJ2-5; V: TRBV7-9; size: NA; D: NA; DNA: TGTGCCAGCAGCTCACGGCAAGAGACCCAGTACTTC; CDR3: CASSSRQETQYF
J: TRBJ2-2; V: TRBV13; size: NA; D: NA; DNA: TGTGCCAGCAGCTTAACGAAGGCCGGGGAGCTGTTTTTT; CDR3: CASSLTKAGELFF
J: TRBJ2-7; V: TRBV2; size: NA; D: NA; DNA: TGTGCCAGCAGTGAACGGAGGGCGCGGGCCTACGAGCAGTACTTC; CDR3: CASSERRARAYEQYF
J: TRBJ1-4; V: TRBV7-9; size: NA; D: TRBD1; DNA: TGTGCCAGCAGCGCGGACAGGGCCAATGAAAAACTGTTTTTT; CDR3: CASSADRANEKLFF
J: TRBJ2-2; V: TRBV11-2; size: few; D: TRBD2; DNA: TGTGCCAGCAGCTTACAGCCTAGCGGAAACACCGGGGAGCTGTTTTTT; CDR3: CASSLQPSGNTGELFF
J: TRBJ1-1; V: TRBV5-1; size: NA; D: NA; DNA: TGCGCCAGCAGCTTGAGGCAGAACACTGAAGCTTTCTTT; CDR3: CASSLRQNTEAFF
J: TRBJ2-7; V: TRBV6-2/TRBV6-3; size: NA; D: NA; DNA: TGTGCCAGCAGTTTGGATTCGGTGGCGAGCTCCTACGAGCAGTACTTC; CDR3: CASSLDSVASSYEQYF
J: TRBJ2-7; V: TRBV27; size: NA; D: TRBD1; DNA: TGTGCCAGCAGTCAGAGACAGGGGGCCGAGCAGTACTTC; CDR3: CASSQRQGAEQYF
J: TRBJ1-5; V: TRBV7-9; size: NA; D: TRBD1; DNA: TGTGCCAGCAGCTTGGGACAGGGAGGAACCCCCCAGCATTTT; CDR3: CASSLGQGGTPQHF
J: TRBJ2-7; V: TRBV5-1; size: NA; D: NA; DNA: TGCGCCAGCAGCGATTACCACGAGCAGTACTTC; CDR3: CASSDYHEQYF
J: TRBJ2-5; V: TRBV5-5; size: NA; D: NA; DNA: TGTGCCAGCAGCTTGCGGGGGCCACGGACCCAGTACTTC; CDR3: CASSLRGPRTQYF
J: TRBJ2-1; V: TRBV5-1; size: NA; D: NA; DNA: TGCGCCAGCAGCTTGGCCCTTGGAGCTGCCGAGCAGTTCTTC; CDR3: CASSLALGAAEQFF
J: TRBJ2-2; V: TRBV9; size: once; D: NA; DNA: TGTGCCAGCAGCGCCGCCGCGGCGAACACCGGGGAGCTGTTTTTT; CDR3: CASSAAAANTGELFF
J: TRBJ1-5; V: TRBV10-1; size: NA; D: NA; DNA: TGCGCCAGCAGTGCCGGGGATAGCAATCAGCCCCAGCATTTT; CDR3: CASSAGDSNQPQHF